This T cell receptor (beta chain) was identified in a study of cytomegalovirus exposure and HLA in healthy donors. Study-wide results and caveats: Later, an analysis found that common viral pathogens appeared to be linked with several of the most significant clusters. An Asian-associated ancestry cluster reportedly showed fewer N-insertions than the approximately 670-donor mean in a later analysis. Rare sequences made up most TCRs, while some public TCRs were found in many donors.

13 Jbeta primers and 60 Vbeta primers were used for the PCR. The method was immunoSEQ multiplex PCR; TCRdb's version includes in-frame clones alone and lacks a portion of them. Its listing shows approximately 200,000 clones. Notes on this clone: Antigen: not known.

Germline CDR1 is SGHVS and CDR2 is FQNEAQ. The CDR3 is 16 residues long. V lost 5 bases, J lost 2 bases, and 16 bases lay in between. This receptor was taken from a boy aged 10-17 years in good health and CMV-seronegative. Sequences were obtained from PBMCs. This chain links TRBV7-8 with TRBJ1-3; TRBD1 might be the D (6 bases). CDR3 nucleotide sequence: TGTGCCAGCAGCACCTATGGCAGGGGTACTGGAAACACCATATATTTT. Protein product: CASSTYGRGTGNTIYF. The whole variable domain, remainder taken from reference TRBV7-8 and TRBJ1-3, is GAGVSQSPRYKVAKRGQDVALRCDPISGHVSLFWYQQALGQGPEFLTYFQNEAQLDKSGLPSDRFFAERPEGSVSTLKIQRTQQEDSAVYLCASSTYGRGTGNTIYFGEGSWLTVV.